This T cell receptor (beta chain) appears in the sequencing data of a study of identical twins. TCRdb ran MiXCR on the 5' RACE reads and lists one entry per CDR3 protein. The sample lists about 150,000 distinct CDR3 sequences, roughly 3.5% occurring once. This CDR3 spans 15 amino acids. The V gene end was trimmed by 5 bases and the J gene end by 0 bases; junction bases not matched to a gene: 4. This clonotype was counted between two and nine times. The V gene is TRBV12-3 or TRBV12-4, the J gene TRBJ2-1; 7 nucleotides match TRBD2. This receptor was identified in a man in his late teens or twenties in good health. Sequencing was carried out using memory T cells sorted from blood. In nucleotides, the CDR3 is TGTGCCAGCAGTGCTACTAGCGCCTCCTACAATGAGCAGTTCTTC. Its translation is CASSATSASYNEQFF.